One and the same sample provided the 10 T cell receptor beta chains below, sequenced in a study of cytomegalovirus exposure and HLA in healthy donors. Amplification used 60 Vbeta primers and 13 Jbeta primers. Method: immunoSEQ multiplex PCR; TCRdb's copy keeps in-frame clones and lacks some. The repertoire has roughly 120,000 clones, 76% of them found once; the top ten carry roughly 12%. The sequenced sample consisted of PBMCs. The receptors stem from a man aged 30 to 39 in good health and CMV-seropositive.

The chain is built from TRBV5-6 and TRBJ1-4; no reliable D call. The CDR3 totals 15 residues. The V gene lost 0 bases and the J gene lost 6 bases, with 12 bases spanning the gap. CDR1 SGHDT and CDR2 YYEEEE come from the germline V gene. The CDR3 sequence is CASSLVAGLDEKLFF. The CDR3 nucleotides are TGTGCCAGCAGCTTGGTCGCGGGTTTGGATGAAAAACTGTTTTTT.

V is TRBV11-2 and J is TRBJ2-7, with 12 bases lining up with TRBD2. The CDR3 extends over 15 amino acids. V was pared by 1 base and J by 4 bases, with 2 bases of the junction left unmatched. Germline V gene lookup returns CDR1 SGHAT and CDR2 FQNNGV. The CDR3 loop is CASSLGTSGVYEQYF. The CDR3 nucleotides are TGTGCCAGCAGCTTAGGGACTAGCGGGGTGTACGAGCAGTACTTC.

The chain is built from TRBV6-6 and TRBJ2-5, with 9 nucleotides matching TRBD1. The assigned J gene may be wrong: the sequence end matches TRBJ2-7 better. This CDR3 contains 14 residues. CDR1 and CDR2 (germline): MNHNY, SVGAGI (reference sequence). The CDR3 DNA reads as TGTGCCAGCAGGGGACAGGGAATCTCCTACGAGCAGTACTTC. Translating gives CASRGQGISYEQYF.

V gene TRBV10-3 combines with J gene TRBJ1-2, with TRBD1 matching 9 bases. Germline CDR1 reads ENHRY; CDR2 reads SYGVKD. V lost 6 bases and J lost 8; bases outside the gene matches: 10. This CDR3 has 14 residues. CDR3 region: CAIRIRNRGPGYTF. The DNA of the CDR3 is TGTGCCATCAGGATCCGGAACAGGGGGCCCGGCTACACCTTC.

The chain is built from TRBV6-5 and TRBJ1-2, with TRBD1 as a possible D gene (6 bases). Per the germline V gene, CDR1 is MNHEY and CDR2 is SVGAGI. Trimming left V 2 bases short and J 3 bases short, with 10 bases between. This CDR3 is built from 14 residues. CDR3 in amino acids: CASSYLQGHYGYTF. The CDR3 DNA is TGTGCCAGCAGTTACCTACAGGGCCACTATGGCTACACCTTC.

V is TRBV28 and J is TRBJ1-2; 11 bases are shared with TRBD1. Losses at the gene ends were 4 bases for V and 0 bases for J; bases not matched to a gene: 7. The germline CDR1 and CDR2 sequences are MDHEN and SYDVKM. CDR3 size: 17 residues. The CDR3 here is CASSYGQGALANYGYTF. CDR3 nucleotides: TGTGCCAGCAGTTACGGACAGGGGGCTTTAGCTAACTATGGCTACACCTTC.

The genes are TRBV7-8 and TRBJ1-3; the D is unclear. CDR1 and CDR2 (germline): SGHVS, FQNEAQ. This CDR3 is built from 14 residues. The V gene lost 5 bases and the J gene lost 0 bases, with 8 bases spanning the gap. As DNA, the CDR3 is TGTGCCAGCAGCCCTATTCTCTCTGGAAACACCATATATTTT. Translation: CASSPILSGNTIYF.

This sequence joins TRBV13 and TRBJ2-3; 12 bases are a match to TRBD2. The trim removed 5 bases at V and 6 bases at J, leaving 12 bases unmatched. CDR1 and CDR2 from the germline V gene are PRHDT and FYEKMQ (reference sequence). This CDR3 is built from 17 residues. The CDR3, as DNA: TGTGCCAGCAGCCCGAGGACTAGCGGGGCGGGTGCCGATACGCAGTATTTT. It translates to CASSPRTSGAGADTQYF.

There are a few counts of this clone. This chain joins TRBV7-2 and TRBJ2-5; TRBD1 might be the D (5 bases). The J call is uncertain, as TRBJ2-7 better fits the DNA end. Germline V gene sequence: CDR1 SGHTA, CDR2 FQGNSA. CDR3 length: 15 amino acids. CDR3 sequence reads: CASSLSSRAKYEQYF. The CDR3 DNA reads TGTGCCAGCAGCTTATCGTCCAGGGCGAAGTACGAGCAGTACTTC.

With regard to this clone: Other DNA sequences from this sample encode an identical CDR3 as well. The chain employs TRBV19 and TRBJ2-5; 7 nucleotides agree with TRBD2. CDR1 and CDR2 (germline): LNHDA, SQIVND (reference sequence). Germline trimming cut 3 bases from V and 5 bases from J; bases unmatched to any gene: 0. This CDR3 is 12 amino acids long. The DNA for the CDR3 is TGTGCCAGTAGTATCGGGGGGGAGACCCAGTACTTC. Translation gives CASSIGGETQYF.